These T cell receptor beta chains were read from a single sample in a study of blood T cell repertoires in COVID-19. TCRdb's copy holds only in-frame clones and misses some; the assay was immunoSEQ multiplex PCR. The data hold 55,000 to 75,000 clones, with over 70% observed a single time. The sequencing sample was made of peripheral blood. The receptors were sampled from a human donor in a cohort sampled during active COVID-19. Both conserved end residues are part of each CDR3. The D gene is left open where the match is weak. The listing skips clone size in some rows; elsewhere it reads once, few, many or a size class.

v_gene	abundance	d_gene	j_gene	CDR3nt	CDR3aa
TRBV7-2	few	.	TRBJ2-3	TGTGCCAGCAGTCGAGACTCGGCCACAGATACGCAGTATTTT	CASSRDSATDTQYF
TRBV7-7	.	TRBD1	TRBJ2-7	TGTGCTAGCAGCTTTGGACAGGACTACGAGCAGTACTTC	CASSFGQDYEQYF
TRBV12-3/TRBV12-4	.	.	TRBJ2-2	TGTGCCAGCAGACGGACTAACACCGGGGAGCTGTTTTTT	CASRRTNTGELFF
TRBV7-3	.	TRBD2	TRBJ2-1	TGTGCCAGCAGCTACACGGGCGGGAGTACCTACAATGAGCAGTTCTTC	CASSYTGGSTYNEQFF
TRBV6-6	.	.	TRBJ1-6	TGTGCCAGCTCACAGGTTCCACCCCTCCACTTT	CASSQVPPLHF
TRBV3-1/TRBV3-2	.	TRBD1	TRBJ1-2	TGTGCCAGCAGCCAAGATAGTCCGGGACAGGGTCCAGGCTACACCTTC	CASSQDSPGQGPGYTF
TRBV30	.	.	TRBJ1-1	TGTGCCTGGGTCATTACAGGGTCCATGAACACTGAAGCTTTCTTT	CAWVITGSMNTEAFF
TRBV5-1	.	TRBD2	TRBJ2-5	TGCGCCAGCAGCTGGACTCGCGGGGGGGGAGAGACCCAGTACTTC	CASSWTRGGGETQYF
TRBV15	.	.	TRBJ1-2	TGTGCCACCAGCAGAGGGGGCAAAAACTATGGCTACACCTTC	CATSRGGKNYGYTF
TRBV23-1	.	.	TRBJ1-1	TGCGCCAGCAGTCAATCAAGAGTGAACACTGAAGCTTTCTTT	CASSQSRVNTEAFF
TRBV10-2	.	.	TRBJ1-1	TGCGCCAGCAAAAAGACACCGAACACTGAAGCTTTCTTT	CASKKTPNTEAFF
TRBV4-2	few	TRBD1	TRBJ1-1	TGTGCCAGCAGCCAAGGGACAGGGAGGATTGAAGCTTTCTTT	CASSQGTGRIEAFF
TRBV29-1	.	TRBD2	TRBJ2-1	TGCAGCGTTGAGGCTAGCGGGAGGGCTGGTGGGCAGTTCTTC	CSVEASGRAGGQFF
TRBV15	once	.	TRBJ1-2	TGTGCCACCAGCGGCCGGAGCTATGGCTACACCTTC	CATSGRSYGYTF
TRBV5-1	.	TRBD1	TRBJ1-1	TGCGCCAGCAGCTTGGGACAGGGGAATGTGAACACTGAAGCTTTCTTT	CASSLGQGNVNTEAFF
TRBV5-1	.	TRBD1	TRBJ2-5	TGCGCCAGCAGCAAGGGACAGGGGGGAGAGACCCAGTACTTC	CASSKGQGGETQYF
TRBV27	medium-sized	TRBD1	TRBJ1-5	TGTGCCAGCAGCCCTGACAGGGGTTCGGGCGATAAGCCCCAGCATTTT	CASSPDRGSGDKPQHF
TRBV10-3	.	.	TRBJ1-3	TGTGCCATCAGTGAGAAGGGGGCTGGAAACACCATATATTTT	CAISEKGAGNTIYF
TRBV5-8	once	.	TRBJ2-7	TGTGCCAGCAGCGTAAACAGGAATGGGTACTTC	CASSVNRNGYF
TRBV11-1	.	TRBD1	TRBJ2-5	TGTGCCAGCAGTTTCGGGACAGGGGGGACCCAGTACTTC	CASSFGTGGTQYF
TRBV6-5	.	TRBD1	TRBJ2-1	TGTGCCAGCAGTTACTCGTACAGGGGAAGGGAGCAGTTCTTC	CASSYSYRGREQFF
TRBV10-3	.	TRBD2	TRBJ2-3	TGTGCCATCAGAGGGACTAGCGGGAGGGATACGCAGTATTTT	CAIRGTSGRDTQYF
TRBV5-1	.	.	TRBJ2-7	.	CASSLEGWASGNPSF
TRBV20-1	few	.	TRBJ2-5	TGCAGTGCCAACGCGGCCCGGACCCAGTACTTC	CSANAARTQYF
TRBV7-9	.	TRBD2	TRBJ2-1	TGTGCCAGCAGCCAGACTAGCGGATACAATGAGCAGTTCTTC	CASSQTSGYNEQFF
TRBV7-9	.	.	TRBJ1-1	TGTGCCAGCAGCTTAGTGGGGACATATGAAGCTTTCTTT	CASSLVGTYEAFF
TRBV3-1/TRBV3-2	.	.	TRBJ1-2	TGTGCCAGCACCCAACAAGGACTGAACTATGGCTACACCTTC	CASTQQGLNYGYTF
TRBV27	.	TRBD1	TRBJ2-2	TGTGCCAGCAGAACGACAGGGACGAACACCGGGGAGCTGTTTTTT	CASRTTGTNTGELFF
TRBV28	once	.	TRBJ2-2	TGTGCCAGCACCCCTAGTTTATACGTGGGGGAGCTGTTTTTT	CASTPSLYVGELFF
TRBV30	.	TRBD2	TRBJ2-7	TGTGCCTGGGAGCGGGGTAGCTCCTACGAGCAGTACTTC	CAWERGSSYEQYF
TRBV18	.	.	TRBJ2-5	TGTGCCAGCTCACCAGAAGGGGTGGGGACCCAGTACTTC	CASSPEGVGTQYF
TRBV27	.	.	TRBJ2-1	TGTGCCAGCAGTGATGGCGGGGACAATGAGCAGTTCTTC	CASSDGGDNEQFF
TRBV4-1	once	TRBD1	TRBJ2-3	TGCGCCAGCAGCCAACCGACAGGGGAGACGCAGTATTTT	CASSQPTGETQYF
TRBV27	.	TRBD1	TRBJ1-6	TGTGCCAGCAGTTTATGGGGGCCCGGACAGGGAGGTAGTTCACCCCTCCACTTT	CASSLWGPGQGGSSPLHF
TRBV7-8	.	TRBD1	TRBJ2-1	TGTGCCAGCATACCCGGGACAGAATACAATGAGCAGTTCTTC	CASIPGTEYNEQFF
TRBV6-5	once	.	TRBJ1-5	TGTGCCAGCAGTTCAGGAGGGAATCAGCCCCAGCATTTT	CASSSGGNQPQHF
TRBV7-9	.	.	TRBJ2-5	TGTGCCAGCAGCTTCCACGGGGGGCGGGAGACCCAGTACTTC	CASSFHGGRETQYF
TRBV18	.	.	TRBJ1-1	TGTGCCAGCTCGACGGGGAGGAACACTGAAGCTTTCTTT	CASSTGRNTEAFF
TRBV2	.	.	TRBJ2-5	TGTGCCAGCAGTGAATTACACAGAAAGGAGACCCAGTACTTC	CASSELHRKETQYF
TRBV5-5	once	TRBD1	TRBJ1-2	TGTGCCAGCACAACCTTGGACAGGGGGTTTAACTATGGCTACACCTTC	CASTTLDRGFNYGYTF
TRBV6-5	.	.	TRBJ2-7	TGTGCCAGCAGCGACCCCGATCTCACTAGGGAGCAGTACTTC	CASSDPDLTREQYF
TRBV24-1	.	.	TRBJ1-2	TGTGCCACCAGTGATTTGCAGGGGCCCTATGGCTACACCTTC	CATSDLQGPYGYTF
TRBV28	.	.	TRBJ2-2	TGTGCCAGCAGTTTTCCGCCCCGGCGGTTCCCGAACACCGGGGAGCTGTTTTTT	CASSFPPRRFPNTGELFF
TRBV2	many	.	TRBJ2-1	TGTGCCAGCATGATACTAGGAGGGCAGTTCTTC	CASMILGGQFF
TRBV6-5	once	.	TRBJ2-1	TGTGCCAGCAGTTTAACCACTTGGTCCTACAATGAGCAGTTCTTC	CASSLTTWSYNEQFF
TRBV5-1	.	.	TRBJ2-7	TGCGCCAGCAGCTTAACGCCACAGGGAGAGAACGAGCAGTACTTC	CASSLTPQGENEQYF
TRBV10-3	.	TRBD1	TRBJ1-2	TGTGCCATCAGTGGGCCGGGACAGGGGAGTGGTAACTATGGCTACACCTTC	CAISGPGQGSGNYGYTF
TRBV3-1/TRBV3-2	.	TRBD2	TRBJ2-7	TGTGCCAGCAGCCATCGGGTAAATAGCGGGGGTACCTACGAGCAGTACTTC	CASSHRVNSGGTYEQYF
TRBV7-6	.	TRBD1	TRBJ2-1	TGTGCCAGCAGCCAAGGGACAGGGGACACTGAGCAGTTCTTC	CASSQGTGDTEQFF
TRBV19	.	.	TRBJ1-1	TGTGCCAGTAGTATAAGTCAGTTGAACACTGAAGCTTTCTTT	CASSISQLNTEAFF
TRBV10-2	.	TRBD1	TRBJ1-1	TGCGCCAGCAGTCCCGGACAGGGTAGGGTTAGGACTGAAGCTTTCTTT	CASSPGQGRVRTEAFF
TRBV6-5	.	TRBD2	TRBJ2-3	TGTGCCAGCAGTACCCCGGGGGGATCGGATACGCAGTATTTT	CASSTPGGSDTQYF
TRBV10-1	.	TRBD2	TRBJ2-1	TGCGCCAGCAGTGCATGGCAGGGAGGGAATGAGCAGTTCTTC	CASSAWQGGNEQFF
TRBV6-1	.	.	TRBJ1-6	TGTGCCAGCAGTGAAGCGGACTTAAATTCACCCCTCCACTTT	CASSEADLNSPLHF
TRBV11-2	once	TRBD2	TRBJ2-1	TGTGCCAGCAGCTTAGGAAGGACTAGCGGGAGGGCCTACAATGAGCAGTTCTTC	CASSLGRTSGRAYNEQFF
TRBV6-2/TRBV6-3	.	TRBD1	TRBJ1-2	TGTGCCAGCAGTCACAGGGGCCGCGGCTACACCTTC	CASSHRGRGYTF
TRBV28	once	TRBD1	TRBJ2-5	TGTGCCAGCAGCTCGGGACAGAAAGAGACCCAGTACTTC	CASSSGQKETQYF
TRBV10-3	once	.	TRBJ1-4	TGTGCCACCGCATCCGGGGGGGGTAATGAAAAACTGTTTTTT	CATASGGGNEKLFF
TRBV6-4	.	.	TRBJ2-3	TGTGCCAGCAGTGACTCTACAGGGGGGGCGACAGATACGCAGTATTTT	CASSDSTGGATDTQYF
TRBV12-3/TRBV12-4	once	.	TRBJ1-1	TGTGCCAGCAGTTCGAACGGGAACACTGAAGCTTTCTTT	CASSSNGNTEAFF